One T cell receptor beta chain is described in this entry. As yet, its antigen is unknown. These data originate in a study of PD-1 blockade in classical Hodgkin lymphoma. The wider study: It was nivolumab at 3 mg/kg, given intravenously every 2 weeks, that patients received.

Repertoires were generated with immunoSEQ multiplex PCR, while TCRdb's copy carries only in-frame clones and drops some. The sample has 100,000 to 120,000 clones, approximately 89% seen once; the top ten hold 15% to 20%. The sample's time point: cycle 4 day 1 (C4D1), after more than five weeks of nivolumab. All patients experienced relapse after autologous stem cell transplantation, and brentuximab vedotin exposure was variable. Study-wide points: Complete responders' diversity at baseline resembled that of newly diagnosed patients. Lower baseline TCR diversity was reported for newly diagnosed patients than for healthy donors. TCR diversity in CD4+, not CD8+, cells rose significantly by C4D1.

The sequence derives from a human donor with classical Hodgkin lymphoma. The sample consisted of peripheral blood mononuclear cells (PBMCs), taken before the fourth cycle of nivolumab.

CDR3 bases: TGTGCCAGCAGCTTAGTTTTCGGGGACGAGCAGTACTTC. Protein: CASSLVFGDEQYF. The V and J genes are TRBV5-4 and TRBJ2-7; D is possibly TRBD2 (5 bases). V gave up 2 bases and J gave up 5 bases, with 11 bases separating them. The CDR3 has 13 residues. The germline CDR1 and CDR2 sequences are SGHNT and YYREEE (reference sequence).